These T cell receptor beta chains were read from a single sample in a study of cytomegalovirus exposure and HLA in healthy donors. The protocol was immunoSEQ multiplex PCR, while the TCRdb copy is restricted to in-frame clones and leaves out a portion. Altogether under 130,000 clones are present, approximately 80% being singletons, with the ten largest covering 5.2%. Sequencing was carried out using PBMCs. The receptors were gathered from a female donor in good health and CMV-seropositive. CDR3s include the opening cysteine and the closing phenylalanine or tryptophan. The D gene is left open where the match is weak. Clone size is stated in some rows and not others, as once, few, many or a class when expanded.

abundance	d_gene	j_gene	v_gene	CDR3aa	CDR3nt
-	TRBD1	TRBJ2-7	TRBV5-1	CASSLVYRGKEEQYF	TGCGCCAGCAGCTTGGTTTACAGGGGTAAAGAAGAGCAGTACTTC
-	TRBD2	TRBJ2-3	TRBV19	CASSIPTSGTRDTQYF	TGTGCCAGTAGTATCCCGACTAGCGGGACGAGAGATACGCAGTATTTT
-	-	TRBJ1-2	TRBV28	CASTLGGLDYGYTF	TGTGCCAGCACCCTAGGAGGCCTAGACTATGGCTACACCTTC
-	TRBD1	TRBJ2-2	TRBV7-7	CASSYGTGDTGELFF	TGTGCTAGCAGCTATGGGACAGGGGACACCGGGGAGCTGTTTTTT
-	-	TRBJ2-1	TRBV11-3	CASSWGVRSSSYNEQFF	TGTGCCAGCAGCTGGGGGGTAAGGTCGAGCTCCTACAATGAGCAGTTCTTC
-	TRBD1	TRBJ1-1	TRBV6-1	CASSDLDRGVTEAFF	TGTGCCAGCAGTGATCTGGACAGGGGGGTAACTGAAGCTTTCTTT
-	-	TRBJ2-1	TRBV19	CASSRSHQSYNEQFF	TGTGCCAGTAGCCGTAGCCATCAAAGTTACAATGAGCAGTTCTTC
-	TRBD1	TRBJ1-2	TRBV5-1	CASSLALGQNYGYTF	TGCGCCAGCAGCTTGGCCTTGGGACAGAACTATGGCTACACCTTC
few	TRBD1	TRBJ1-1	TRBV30	CAWRLRDREGTEAFF	TGTGCCTGGAGGCTCCGGGACAGAGAGGGCACTGAAGCTTTCTTT
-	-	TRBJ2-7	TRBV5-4	CASSLLAGNYEQYF	TGTGCCAGCAGCTTGCTAGCTGGTAACTACGAGCAGTACTTC
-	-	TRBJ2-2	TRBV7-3	CASSHGVGELFF	TGTGCCAGCAGCCACGGGGTCGGGGAGCTGTTTTTT
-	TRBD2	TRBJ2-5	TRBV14	CASSQDSGAYTTQYF	TGTGCCAGCAGCCAAGATAGCGGGGCTTACACGACCCAGTACTTC
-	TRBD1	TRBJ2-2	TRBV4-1	CASSQGSQGVTGELFF	TGCGCCAGCAGCCAAGGGTCACAGGGGGTCACCGGGGAGCTGTTTTTT
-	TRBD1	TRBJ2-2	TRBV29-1	CSARQGAVTGELFF	TGCAGCGCTCGACAGGGGGCGGTCACCGGGGAGCTGTTTTTT
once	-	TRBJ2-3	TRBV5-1	CASSLSAGRADTQYF	TGCGCCAGCAGCTTATCAGCCGGGCGGGCAGATACGCAGTATTTT
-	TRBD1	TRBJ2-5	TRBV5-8	CASSFGTGGIETQYF	TGTGCCAGCAGCTTTGGGACAGGGGGCATTGAGACCCAGTACTTC
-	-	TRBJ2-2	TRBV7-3	CASSSDSTGELFF	TGTGCCAGCAGCTCGGACAGCACCGGGGAGCTGTTTTTT
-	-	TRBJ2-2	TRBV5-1	CASSLSYTGELFF	TGCGCCAGCAGCTTGTCATACACCGGGGAGCTGTTTTTT
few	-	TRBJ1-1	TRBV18	CASSPRQTEAFF	TGTGCCAGCTCACCCAGACAGACTGAAGCTTTCTTT
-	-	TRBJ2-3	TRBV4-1	CASTVGGTVADTQYF	TGCGCCAGCACGGTGGGCGGGACGGTAGCAGATACGCAGTATTTT
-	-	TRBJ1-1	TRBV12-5	CASGLGQEDTEAFF	TGTGCTAGTGGTTTGGGACAGGAGGACACTGAAGCTTTCTTT
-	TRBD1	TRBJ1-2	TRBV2	CASSKDRGQMGYGYTF	TGTGCCAGCAGTAAGGACAGGGGGCAGATGGGCTATGGCTACACCTTC
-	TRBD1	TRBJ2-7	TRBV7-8	CASSGRTGTVSYEQYF	TGTGCCAGCAGCGGCAGGACAGGGACCGTGTCCTACGAGCAGTACTTC
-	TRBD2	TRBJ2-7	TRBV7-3	CASSLLAGDSYEQYF	TGTGCCAGCAGCTTATTAGCGGGGGATTCCTACGAGCAGTACTTC
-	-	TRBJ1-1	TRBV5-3	CARSEPGSIRIDTEAFF	TGTGCCAGAAGCGAACCGGGGTCAATCCGTATAGACACTGAAGCTTTCTTT
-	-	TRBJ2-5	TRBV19	CASSPTPLAKETQYF	TGTGCCAGTAGCCCTACCCCTCTTGCGAAAGAGACCCAGTACTTC
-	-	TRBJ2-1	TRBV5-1	CASSPDSAGEQFF	TGCGCCAGCAGCCCAGATTCAGCGGGTGAGCAGTTCTTC
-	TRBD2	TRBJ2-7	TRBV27	CASSVNGGSYEQYF	TGTGCCAGCAGTGTCAACGGGGGGTCCTACGAGCAGTACTTC
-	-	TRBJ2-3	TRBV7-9	CASSLEGLGTDTQYF	TGTGCCAGCAGCTTAGAGGGGCTGGGCACAGATACGCAGTATTTT
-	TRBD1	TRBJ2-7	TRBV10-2	CASRTGGPVSYEQYF	TGCGCCAGCAGGACAGGGGGCCCGGTCTCCTACGAGCAGTACTTC
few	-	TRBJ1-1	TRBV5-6	CASSVVGGTGTEAFF	TGTGCCAGCAGCGTAGTTGGGGGGACTGGCACTGAAGCTTTCTTT
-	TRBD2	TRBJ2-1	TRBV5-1	CASSLDPTSGGSRGFF	TGCGCCAGCAGCTTGGACCCAACTAGCGGGGGCTCAAGGGGGTTCTTC
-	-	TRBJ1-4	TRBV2	CAGRERRYEKLFF	TGTGCCGGCCGAGAGCGGAGGTATGAAAAACTGTTTTTT